The sequence of this TCR beta chain was determined in a study of blood T cell repertoires in COVID-19. Whole-study context: The United States, Italy and Spain supplied acute and convalescent COVID-19 samples.

This clone has only one observation. All enrollees were roughly 18 to 89 years old and from some 24 US areas. Authors' analysis steps: Reference gene primer amplification yielded estimated nucleated cell counts. The method was immunoSEQ multiplex PCR; TCRdb's version includes in-frame clones alone and lacks a portion of them. D and trimming were read from the DNA, whereas the V and J calls and clone size are those reported in that table. The sample lists about 480,000 clones, approximately 88% seen once, with 1.5% to 2% in the top ten. This CDR3 has 14 amino acids. V was shortened by 2 bases and J by 6 bases, with 14 bases between the two germline ends. Germline loops: CDR1 LGHDT, CDR2 YNNKEL (reference sequence).

The TCR originated in a woman aged 40-49 years who had recovered from COVID-19. The V gene is TRBV3-1 (or the pseudogene TRBV3-2), the J gene TRBJ2-7, with D tentatively TRBD2 (5 bases). Sequenced sample: PBMCs or T cells enriched from blood (not recorded which). The CDR3 is CASSQRGLGLEQYF. The CDR3 region has the DNA TGTGCCAGCAGCCAACGGGGTTTGGGCCTCGAGCAGTACTTC.